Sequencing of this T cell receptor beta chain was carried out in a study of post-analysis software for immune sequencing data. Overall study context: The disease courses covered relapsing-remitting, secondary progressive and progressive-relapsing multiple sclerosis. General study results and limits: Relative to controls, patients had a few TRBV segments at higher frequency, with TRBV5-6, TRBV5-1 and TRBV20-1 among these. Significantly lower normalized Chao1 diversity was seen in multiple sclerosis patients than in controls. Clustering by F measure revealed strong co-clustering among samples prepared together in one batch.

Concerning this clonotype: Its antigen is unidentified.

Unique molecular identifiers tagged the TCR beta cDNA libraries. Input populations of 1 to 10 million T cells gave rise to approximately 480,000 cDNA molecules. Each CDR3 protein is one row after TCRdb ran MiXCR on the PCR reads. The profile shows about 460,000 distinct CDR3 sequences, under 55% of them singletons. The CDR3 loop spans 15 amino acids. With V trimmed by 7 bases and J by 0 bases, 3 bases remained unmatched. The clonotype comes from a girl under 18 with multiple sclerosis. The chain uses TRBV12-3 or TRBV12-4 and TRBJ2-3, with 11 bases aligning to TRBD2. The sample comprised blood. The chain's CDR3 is CASNIAGGSTDTQYF. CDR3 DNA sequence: TGTGCCAGCAACATAGCGGGAGGGAGCACAGATACGCAGTATTTT.